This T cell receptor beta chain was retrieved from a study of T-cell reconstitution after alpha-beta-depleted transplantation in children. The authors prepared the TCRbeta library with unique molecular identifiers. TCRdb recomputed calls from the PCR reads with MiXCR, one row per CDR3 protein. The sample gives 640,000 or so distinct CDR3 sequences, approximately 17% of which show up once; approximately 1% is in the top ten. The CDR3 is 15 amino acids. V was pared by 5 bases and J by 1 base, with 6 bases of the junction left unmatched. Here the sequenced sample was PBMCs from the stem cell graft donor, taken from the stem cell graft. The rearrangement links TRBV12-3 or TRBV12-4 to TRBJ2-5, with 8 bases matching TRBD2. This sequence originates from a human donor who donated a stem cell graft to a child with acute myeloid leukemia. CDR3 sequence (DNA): TGTGCCAGCAGTCTTAATGCGGGGGGCCAAGAGACCCAGTACTTC. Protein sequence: CASSLNAGGQETQYF.